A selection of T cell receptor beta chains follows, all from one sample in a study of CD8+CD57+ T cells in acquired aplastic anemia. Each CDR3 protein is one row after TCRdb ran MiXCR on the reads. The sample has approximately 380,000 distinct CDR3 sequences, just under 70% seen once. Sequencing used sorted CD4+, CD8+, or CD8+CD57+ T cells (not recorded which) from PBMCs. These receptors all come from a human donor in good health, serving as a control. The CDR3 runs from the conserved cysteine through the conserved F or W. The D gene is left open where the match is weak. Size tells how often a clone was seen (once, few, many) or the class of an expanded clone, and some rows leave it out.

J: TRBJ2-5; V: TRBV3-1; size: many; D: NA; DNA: TGTGCCAGCAGCCAAGAATTAGGCAGCCAAGAGACCCAGTACTTC; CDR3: CASSQELGSQETQYF
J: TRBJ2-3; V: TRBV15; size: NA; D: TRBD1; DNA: TGTGCCACAGGGACAGGAGTCACAGATACGCAGTATTTT; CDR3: CATGTGVTDTQYF
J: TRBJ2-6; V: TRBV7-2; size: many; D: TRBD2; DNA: TGTGCCAGCAGCTCACGGGTCGGGGGGGCTGGGGCCAACGTCCTGACTTTC; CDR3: CASSSRVGGAGANVLTF
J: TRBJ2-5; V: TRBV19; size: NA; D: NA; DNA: TGTGCCAGTACCCCTGGGGATACGGGGGCGGGGACCCAGTACTTC; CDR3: CASTPGDTGAGTQYF
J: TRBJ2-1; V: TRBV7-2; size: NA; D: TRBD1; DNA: TGTGCCAGCAGCTCCCGACAGGGACCCACTGAAGCGTTCTTC; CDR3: CASSSRQGPTEAFF
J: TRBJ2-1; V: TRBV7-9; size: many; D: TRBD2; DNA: TGTGCCAGCAGCTTTGCCATGGGGACTAGCCTTCGGGAGCAGTTCTTC; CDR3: CASSFAMGTSLREQFF
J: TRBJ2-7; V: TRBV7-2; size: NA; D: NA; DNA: TGTGCCAGCAGCTCCGCTAGACAGGCGGACACCGAGCAGTACTTC; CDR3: CASSSARQADTEQYF
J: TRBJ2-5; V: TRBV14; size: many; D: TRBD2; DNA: TGTGCCAGCAGTTTAAGGCTAGCGGGGGGTCAAGAGACCCAGTACTTC; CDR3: CASSLRLAGGQETQYF
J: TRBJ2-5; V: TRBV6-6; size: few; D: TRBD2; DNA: TGTGCCAGCAGTGGGCCTGGACTAGCGGGGGTCCAAGAGACCCAGTACTTC; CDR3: CASSGPGLAGVQETQYF
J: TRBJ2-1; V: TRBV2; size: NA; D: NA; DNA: TGTGCCAGCGTCGCGGTATCCTACAATGAGCAGTTCTTC; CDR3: CASVAVSYNEQFF
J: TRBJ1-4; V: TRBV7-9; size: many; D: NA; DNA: TGTGCCAGCAGCTCCGGGCCCACCACGGCCGGAGAAAAACTGTTTTTT; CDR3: CASSSGPTTAGEKLFF
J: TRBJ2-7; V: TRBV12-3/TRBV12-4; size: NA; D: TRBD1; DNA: TGTGCCAGCAGCCACCCCGCTGGGACAGCTTCCTACGAGCAGTACTTC; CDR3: CASSHPAGTASYEQYF
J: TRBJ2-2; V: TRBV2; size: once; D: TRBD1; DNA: TGTGCCAGCAGAGATTCGGGACAGGGGGACGGGGAGCTGTTTTTT; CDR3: CASRDSGQGDGELFF
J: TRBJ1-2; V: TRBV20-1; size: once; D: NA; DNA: TGCAGTGCTAGGGTCTTAGGGGGGGTTTACTACACCTTC; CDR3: CSARVLGGVYYTF
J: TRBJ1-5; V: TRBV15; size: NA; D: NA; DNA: TGTGCCACCAGCGGGGGGACGGGGGACAATCAGCCCCAGCATTTT; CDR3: CATSGGTGDNQPQHF
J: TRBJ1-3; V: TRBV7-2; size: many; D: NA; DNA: TGTGCCAGCAGCTCAGGGATTCATACTGGAAACACCATATATTTT; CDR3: CASSSGIHTGNTIYF
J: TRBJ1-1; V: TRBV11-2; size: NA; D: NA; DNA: TGTGCCAGCAGCTTGGGCAGGGCAAGTTCTGAAGCTTCCTTT; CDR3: CASSLGRASSEASF
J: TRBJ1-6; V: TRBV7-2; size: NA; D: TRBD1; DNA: TGTGCCAGCAGCTTGGACAGGGGCAATTCACCCCTCCACTTT; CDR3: CASSLDRGNSPLHF
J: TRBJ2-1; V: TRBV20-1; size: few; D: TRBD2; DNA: TGCAGTGCTAGAGGAACTAGCGGGGGCAATGAGCAGTTCTTC; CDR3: CSARGTSGGNEQFF
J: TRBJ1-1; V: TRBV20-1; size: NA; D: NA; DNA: TGCAGTGCTACCGGGGGGGTGAACACTGAAGCTTTCTTT; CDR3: CSATGGVNTEAFF
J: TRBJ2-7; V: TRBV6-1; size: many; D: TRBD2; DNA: TGTGCCAGCAGGATAGCGGGGGCCGACTACGAGCAGTACTTC; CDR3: CASRIAGADYEQYF
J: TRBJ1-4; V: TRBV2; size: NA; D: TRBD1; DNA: TGTGCCAGCAGTACTACAGGGGCTCCAACTAATGAAAAACTGTTTTTT; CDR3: CASSTTGAPTNEKLFF
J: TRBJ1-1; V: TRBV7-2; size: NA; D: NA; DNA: TGCGCCAGCAGCTCCAATATCGACGCTAAAGCTTTGTTT; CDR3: CASSSNIDAKALF
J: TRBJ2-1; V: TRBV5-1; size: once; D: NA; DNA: TGTGCCAGCAGCTTGGGGGTAGAGGCTACCTACAATGAGCAGTTCTTC; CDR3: CASSLGVEATYNEQFF
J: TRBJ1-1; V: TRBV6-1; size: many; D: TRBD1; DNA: TGTGCCAGTTGCGCGGACAGGGGGCGCGGCACTGAAGCTTTCTTT; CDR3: CASCADRGRGTEAFF
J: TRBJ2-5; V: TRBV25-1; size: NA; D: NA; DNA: TGTGCCAGCAGTGACCCGGGACGGGCTGAAGAGACCCAGTACTTC; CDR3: CASSDPGRAEETQYF
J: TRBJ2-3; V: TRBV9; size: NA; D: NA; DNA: TGTGCCAGCAGAAAAACCGGGACGGGGGAAGGTGTTACGCAGTGTTTT; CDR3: CASRKTGTGEGVTQCF
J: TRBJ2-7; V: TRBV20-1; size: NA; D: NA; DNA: TGCAGTGCCAGCGGGTGCGGGGCCGGTGGATACGAGCAGTACTTC; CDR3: CSASGCGAGGYEQYF
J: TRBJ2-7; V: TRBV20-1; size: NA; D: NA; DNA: TGCAGTGCTAGAGCCCGAACAGGGTCAGACGAGCAGTACTTC; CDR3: CSARARTGSDEQYF
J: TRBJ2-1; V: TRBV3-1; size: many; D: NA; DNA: TGTGCCAGCAGCCAAGAGTGGCCTCTTAGGAATGAGCAGTTCTTC; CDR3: CASSQEWPLRNEQFF
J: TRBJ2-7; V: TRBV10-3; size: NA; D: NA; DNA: TGTGCCATCAGTGGGGGAGGGGGGAGCTCCTACGAGCAGTACTTC; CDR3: CAISGGGGSSYEQYF
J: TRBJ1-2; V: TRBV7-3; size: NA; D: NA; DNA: TGTGCCAGCAGCTGGGGGCCCAGGGATGACTATGTCTATACCTTC; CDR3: CASSWGPRDDYVYTF
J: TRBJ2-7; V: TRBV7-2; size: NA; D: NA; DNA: NA; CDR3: CASSLADQPQHFGF
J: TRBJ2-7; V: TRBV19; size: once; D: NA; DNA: TGTGCCAGTAGGGGTCTTTCGAGCTACTACGAGCAGCACTTT; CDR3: CASRGLSSYYEQHF
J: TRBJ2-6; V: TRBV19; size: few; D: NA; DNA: TGTGCCAGTAGTCTCAGGGTAGCTGGGGCCAACGTCCTGACTTTC; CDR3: CASSLRVAGANVLTF
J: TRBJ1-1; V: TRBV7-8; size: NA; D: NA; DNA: TGTGCCAGCAGCTTAGGCAGTAGTCCCACTGAAGCTTTCTTT; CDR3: CASSLGSSPTEAFF
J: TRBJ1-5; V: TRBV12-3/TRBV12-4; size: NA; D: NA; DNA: TGTGCCAGCACGCTGTCGGGGTATCAGCCCCAGCATTTT; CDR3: CASTLSGYQPQHF
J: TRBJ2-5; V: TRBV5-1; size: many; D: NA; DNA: TGCGCCAGCAGCCCGACCGCAAGACAAGAGTCCCAGTACTTC; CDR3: CASSPTARQESQYF
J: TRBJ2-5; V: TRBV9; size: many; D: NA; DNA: TGTGCCAGCAGCCCCCAAGGGGGGTATCAAGAGACCCAGTACTTC; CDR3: CASSPQGGYQETQYF
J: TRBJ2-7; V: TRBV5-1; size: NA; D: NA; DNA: TGCGCCAGCAGCTTCGGGGTGGAGATCAACGAGCAGTACTTC; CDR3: CASSFGVEINEQYF
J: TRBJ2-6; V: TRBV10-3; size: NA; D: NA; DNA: TGTGCCAGCAGTGACTGTGTCGGCTCAGGGGTCCACGTCCGGACTTTC; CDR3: CASSDCVGSGVHVRTF
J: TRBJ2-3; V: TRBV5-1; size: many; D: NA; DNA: TGCGCCAGCACCTCCGGACCGTTGCGGGATACGCAGTATTTT; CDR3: CASTSGPLRDTQYF
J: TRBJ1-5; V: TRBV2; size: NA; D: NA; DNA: TGTGCCAGCAGCTCGCAGGGTGGGGTCACCGGGGAGCATTTT; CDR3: CASSSQGGVTGEHF
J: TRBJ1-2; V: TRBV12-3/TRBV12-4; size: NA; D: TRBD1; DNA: TGTGCCACAGGGACGCAGGGGGGTATCGGCTACACCTTC; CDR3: CATGTQGGIGYTF
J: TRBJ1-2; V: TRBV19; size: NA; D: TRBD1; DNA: TGTGCCAGCAGTGAACAGGGACAGTTCTATGGCTACACCTTC; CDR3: CASSEQGQFYGYTF
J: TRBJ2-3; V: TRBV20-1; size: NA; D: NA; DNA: TGCAGTGCTAACAATCCACCCCTCCACTATTTT; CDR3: CSANNPPLHYF
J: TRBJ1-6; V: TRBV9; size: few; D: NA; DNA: TGTGCCAGCAGCGTAGACCTTCGGACGGGTTATAATTCACCCCTCCACTTT; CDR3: CASSVDLRTGYNSPLHF
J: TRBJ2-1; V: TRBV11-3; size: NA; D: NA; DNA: TGTGCCAGCAGTCGTTCGGGACTCCCAGGGGGTGAGCAGTTCTTC; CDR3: CASSRSGLPGGEQFF
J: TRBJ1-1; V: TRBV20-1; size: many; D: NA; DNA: TGCATTCCCAAGGGGAGTGAAGCTTTCTTT; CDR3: CIPKGSEAFF
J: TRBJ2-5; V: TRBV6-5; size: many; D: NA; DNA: TGTGCCAGCAGTTACTCAGGGGTTCAAGAGACCCAGTACTTC; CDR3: CASSYSGVQETQYF
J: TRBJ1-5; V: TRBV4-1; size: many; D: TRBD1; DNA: TGCGCCAGCAGCCAAGTCACAGGGGGCCAGCCCCAGCATTTT; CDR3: CASSQVTGGQPQHF
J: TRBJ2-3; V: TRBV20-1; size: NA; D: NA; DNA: TGCAGCGTTGTAAAGGCGAGCGCAGAGACGCAGTATTTT; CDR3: CSVVKASAETQYF
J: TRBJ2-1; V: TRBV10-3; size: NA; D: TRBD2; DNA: TGTGCCATCAGTGAGGCCGTAGCGGGGGGATCCGACAATGAGCAGTTCTTC; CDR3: CAISEAVAGGSDNEQFF
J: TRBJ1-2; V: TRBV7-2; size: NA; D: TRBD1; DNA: TGTGCCAGCAGCTTTGACAGGGGCAACTATGGCTACACCTTC; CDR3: CASSFDRGNYGYTF
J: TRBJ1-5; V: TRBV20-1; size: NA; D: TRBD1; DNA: TGCAGTGCTAGAAAGAGGACAGGGTTTAGCAATCAGCCCCAGCATTTT; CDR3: CSARKRTGFSNQPQHF